Listed here are 27 T cell receptor beta chains from one sample, sequenced in a study of blood T cell repertoires in COVID-19. Profiling relied on immunoSEQ multiplex PCR, and the TCRdb table lists in-frame clones only, not all of them. The sample shows roughly 200,000 clones, about 86% of them seen only once. Sequencing was done on a sample of peripheral blood. These receptors were collected from a man aged 35-49 years with active or convalescent COVID-19.

Here the CDR3 reads CASTPGQGHSERGGYTF. The CDR3 DNA reads TGTGCCAGCACTCCGGGACAGGGCCACTCGGAGAGGGGTGGCTACACCTTC. The genes are TRBV11-3 and TRBJ1-2, with 9 nucleotides matching TRBD1. V shed 7 bases, J shed 7 bases, and the junction held 19 bases outside the gene matches. Germline CDR1 reads SGHNT; CDR2 reads YENEEA. The length of the CDR3 is 17 residues.

The V gene is TRBV27, the J gene TRBJ2-7; 8 positions match TRBD2. Germline lookup yields CDR1 MNHEY and CDR2 SMNVEV (reference sequence). This CDR3 contains 15 residues. V was pared by 7 bases and J by 3 bases, with 11 bases of the junction left unmatched. CDR3 residues: CASTLSWRGDYEQYF. The CDR3 nucleotides read TGTGCCAGCACCCTCTCCTGGCGGGGGGACTACGAGCAGTACTTC.

The chain employs TRBV10-1 and TRBJ1-1; no clear D gene. Trimming stripped 5 bases from V and 5 bases from J, with 18 bases between. The CDR3 runs 15 residues. Per the germline V gene, CDR1 is WNHNN and CDR2 is SYGVQD (reference sequence). The CDR3 spells CASSTSRGAGTEAFF. DNA for the CDR3: TGCGCCAGCAGTACCTCTCGGGGAGCGGGGACTGAAGCTTTCTTT.

This clone was seen more than once but under ten times. V usage is TRBV30 and J usage is TRBJ1-1; D gene ambiguous. With 6 bases removed from V and 9 bases from J, the gap between germline ends came to 14 bases. From germline, CDR1 is GTSNPN and CDR2 SVGIG (reference sequence). This CDR3 is built from 11 residues. DNA for the CDR3: TGTGCCTGCCTGGAGGGAGTAAAAGCTTTCTTT. It is translated as CACLEGVKAFF.

This chain links TRBV6-5 with TRBJ2-5; D possibly corresponds to TRBD2 (6 bases). CDR1 and CDR2 from the germline V gene are MNHEY and SVGAGI. The CDR3 runs 15 residues. V shed 4 bases and J shed 2 bases, with 14 bases lying between them. CDR3 DNA sequence: TGTGCCAGCAGTTCCCCACAGCGGGCACAAGAGACCCAGTACTTC. It is translated as CASSSPQRAQETQYF.

The rearrangement uses TRBV11-2 and TRBJ1-4, with 8 bases matching TRBD1. Germline values: CDR1 SGHAT, CDR2 FQNNGV. There are 19 residues in the CDR3. J was trimmed by 0 bases and V by 6 bases; bases with no gene match: 15. CDR3 DNA: TGTGCCAGCAGGACCGGGACAGGAGGGTTGGGCGCAACTAATGAAAAACTGTTTTTT. This gives the protein CASRTGTGGLGATNEKLFF.

The gene calls are TRBV27 and TRBJ1-2; D unclear. Trimming removed 6 bases from V and 6 bases from J, with 20 bases in between. CDR1 MNHEY and CDR2 SMNVEV come from the germline V gene (reference sequence). This CDR3 has 15 residues. CDR3 protein: CASSLSGVRWDGYTF. CDR3 coding DNA: TGTGCCAGCAGCCTAAGCGGGGTCAGGTGGGATGGCTACACCTTC.

The V gene is TRBV12-5, the J gene TRBJ2-4; TRBD2 is a possible D gene (5 bases). V lost 2 bases to trimming and J lost 0 bases, with 23 bases between them. This CDR3 is built from 20 residues. Germline V gives CDR1 LGHNT, CDR2 FRNRAP. CDR3: CASGLPRFGERSLAKNIQYF. The CDR3 coding sequence is TGTGCTAGTGGTTTGCCCAGGTTTGGGGAGCGATCTCTAGCCAAAAACATTCAGTACTTC.

This clone has just a few counts. The rearrangement links TRBV2 to TRBJ1-2; 7 nucleotides line up with TRBD1. The CDR3 contains 13 residues. Germline-derived CDR1 and CDR2 are SNHLY and FYNNEI. After removal of 0 bases from V and 10 bases from J, the junction contained 5 bases not matched to a gene. The CDR3 sequence: CASSEASGTVYTF. The CDR3 nucleotides read TGTGCCAGCAGTGAAGCGTCCGGGACAGTCTACACCTTC. Variable domain in full (rest from reference TRBV2 and TRBJ1-2): EPEVTQTPSHQVTQMGQEVILRCVPISNHLYFYWYRQILGQKVEFLVSFYNNEISEKSEIFDDQFSVERPDGSNFTLKIRSTKLEDSAMYFCASSEASGTVYTFGSGTRLTVV.

The chain joins TRBV19 to TRBJ2-3; D is perhaps TRBD2 (5 bases). The CDR3 has 14 residues. Trimming removed 5 bases from V and 9 bases from J, with 18 bases in between. The germline V gene encodes CDR1 LNHDA and CDR2 SQIVND (reference sequence). The CDR3 region has the DNA TGTGCCAGTAGTTCACAAGCTAGCTCCCTGACGCAGTATTTT. Translation: CASSSQASSLTQYF.

This clone turned up a few times. The rearrangement uses TRBV19 and TRBJ2-7; 8 bases map to TRBD2. Trimming took 5 bases from V and 3 from J; bases not matched to a gene: 3. In germline, CDR1 is LNHDA, CDR2 SQIVND (reference sequence). CDR3 length equals 13 residues. The CDR3: CASSSGGFYEQYF. CDR3 DNA: TGTGCCAGTAGTTCGGGGGGGTTCTACGAGCAGTACTTC.

The rearrangement links TRBV9 to TRBJ1-6; 7 bases line up with TRBD1. V gave up 4 bases and J gave up 5 bases; unmatched junction bases: 3. Germline lookup yields CDR1 SGDLS and CDR2 YYNGEE. The CDR3 consists of 14 residues. The CDR3 sequence: CASSTGQNNSPLHF. CDR3 bases: TGTGCCAGCAGCACGGGACAGAATAATTCACCCCTCCACTTT.

The J gene is TRBJ1-4, the V gene TRBV2; TRBD1 might be the D (6 bases). The length of the CDR3 is 15 residues. Deletions cut 6 bases from V and 0 bases from J, with 11 bases between. Germline CDR1 and CDR2: SNHLY and FYNNEI. The CDR3 region is CASSLRTATNEKLFF. DNA for the CDR3: TGTGCCAGCAGCCTAAGGACAGCAACTAATGAAAAACTGTTTTTT.

The J gene is TRBJ1-6, the V gene TRBV7-9; D unclear. Germline loops: CDR1 SEHNR, CDR2 FQNEAQ (reference sequence). This CDR3 has 14 amino acids. Trimming removed 11 bases at V and 7 bases at J, with 18 bases between. CDR3: CAVEGASLNSPLHF. The CDR3 coding sequence is TGTGCCGTTGAGGGAGCTTCCTTAAATTCACCCCTCCACTTT.

The V call is TRBV2, the J call TRBJ2-1, with 8 bases lining up with TRBD2. The CDR3 consists of 15 residues. J lost 7 bases, V lost 6 bases, and 11 bases had no gene match. CDR1 is SNHLY, CDR2 FYNNEI, per germline. CDR3 loop: CASRKLAEGRNEQFF. CDR3 nucleotide sequence: TGTGCCAGCAGGAAACTAGCGGAGGGGAGGAATGAGCAGTTCTTC.

The V and J genes are TRBV7-9 and TRBJ2-7; unclear D gene. The CDR3 is 12 residues long. V shed 1 base and J shed 5 bases, with 6 bases lying between them. Germline V gives CDR1 SEHNR, CDR2 FQNEAQ (reference sequence). DNA of the CDR3: TGTGCCAGCAGCTTAGTTGCGAACGAGCAGTACTTC. Translated, it gives CASSLVANEQYF.

This clone has just a few counts. The chain has TRBV5-1 and TRBJ1-2; no definite D call. The length of the CDR3 is 13 residues. V was pared by 4 bases and J by 3 bases, with 10 bases between. Germline V lookup: CDR1 SGHRS, CDR2 YFSETQ. CDR3 sequence: CASSPAVDYGYTF. Written as DNA, the CDR3 is TGCGCCAGCAGCCCGGCGGTGGACTATGGCTACACCTTC.

V and J are TRBV4-1 and TRBJ1-1; 7 bases map to TRBD1. The CDR3 runs 14 residues. After removal of 1 base from V and 3 bases from J, the junction contained 2 bases not matched to a gene. The germline CDR1 and CDR2 sequences are MGHRA and YSYEKL. The CDR3 nucleotides are TGCGCCAGCAGCCAAGTGGGACAGTACACTGAAGCTTTCTTT. Its protein product is CASSQVGQYTEAFF.

V is TRBV5-5 and J is TRBJ1-5; D unclear. The ends were cut back, 0 bases at V and 7 bases at J, with 17 bases in the middle. Germline V lookup: CDR1 SGHKS, CDR2 YYEKEE (reference sequence). The CDR3 consists of 16 residues. CDR3 sequence (DNA): TGTGCCAGCAGCTTGGGGTCGGGTCGTCTCGGCCAGCCCCAGCATTTT. Protein: CASSLGSGRLGQPQHF.

Only one count was recorded for this clone. The J gene is TRBJ2-1, the V gene TRBV28; D remains unclear. The germline V gene has CDR1 MDHEN and CDR2 SYDVKM. The CDR3 spans 14 residues. Deletions cut 4 bases from V and 8 bases from J, with 15 bases between. CDR3 nucleotides: TGTGCCAGCAGTTCCCTTACCATGAGCCATGAGCAGTTCTTC. Encoded protein: CASSSLTMSHEQFF.

The gene calls are TRBV20-1 and TRBJ1-1; D remains ambiguous. Trimming cost V 6 bases and J 5 bases, with 7 bases left between them. Per germline, CDR1 DFQATT and CDR2 SNEGSKA (reference sequence). This CDR3 contains 10 residues. This CDR3 reads CSAAGTEAFF. CDR3 in DNA: TGCAGTGCAGCCGGGACTGAAGCTTTCTTT.

The V and J genes are TRBV4-1 and TRBJ1-2, with 9 bases fitting TRBD1. Germline values: CDR1 MGHRA, CDR2 YSYEKL. V shed 0 bases, J shed 6 bases, and the junction held 5 bases outside the gene matches. This CDR3 is 15 amino acids long. CDR3 DNA: TGCGCCAGCAGCCAAGATCCACAGGGGGCAGATGGCTACACCTTC. Its protein product is CASSQDPQGADGYTF.

This clone appeared a single time. The chain has TRBV4-1 and TRBJ1-2; D is uncertain. CDR3 length: 16 amino acids. Deletions cut 1 base from V and 8 bases from J, with 20 bases between. The germline V gene has CDR1 MGHRA and CDR2 YSYEKL. This CDR3 is CASSQVLGSGSGGYTF. CDR3 DNA: TGCGCCAGCAGCCAAGTGCTGGGCTCGGGTTCGGGAGGCTACACCTTC.

The chain employs TRBV5-8 and TRBJ2-1; no definite D call. CDR3 length equals 18 residues. The ends were cut back, 1 base at V and 1 base at J, with 18 bases in the middle. The germline CDR1 and CDR2 sequences are SGHTS and YDEGEE. The CDR3 DNA reads TGTGCCAGCAGCTTGATCCAGCGAGTCAAATCATCCTACAATGAGCAGTTCTTC. Translation: CASSLIQRVKSSYNEQFF.

The chain has TRBV5-6 and TRBJ2-5; 8 positions match TRBD2. The CDR3 loop spans 16 amino acids. The J segment lost 2 bases and the V segment lost 1 base, leaving 7 bases of the junction unmatched. Germline lookup yields CDR1 SGHDT and CDR2 YYEEEE. The DNA for the CDR3 is TGTGCCAGCAGCTTGTTGGCCGGGAGGGGACAAGAGACCCAGTACTTC. This translates into CASSLLAGRGQETQYF.

This clone was seen more than once but under ten times. The rearrangement links TRBV4-2 to TRBJ1-2, with TRBD1 as a possible D gene (6 bases). The V end lost 0 bases, the J end lost 4 bases, and 12 bases lay between the germline ends. CDR1 is LGHNA and CDR2 is YNFKEQ in the germline V gene. The CDR3 totals 15 residues. The CDR3 coding sequence is TGTGCCAGCAGCCAAGATAGTACAGGGCCCTATGGCTACACCTTC. Translation: CASSQDSTGPYGYTF.

V gene TRBV7-9 combines with J gene TRBJ2-7, with 8 bases matching TRBD2. CDR1 and CDR2 (germline): SEHNR, FQNEAQ (reference sequence). The V and J ends lost 3 bases and 4 bases, in that order; junction bases with no gene match: 5. CDR3 length: 14 amino acids. This CDR3 reads CASSLTSDLYEQYF. The CDR3 nucleotides read TGTGCCAGCAGCTTGACTAGCGACCTATACGAGCAGTACTTC.